This is a list of T cell receptor beta chains from one sample in a study of identical twins. From the 5' RACE reads, TCRdb called clonotypes with MiXCR, one entry per CDR3 protein. Of roughly 1,500,000 distinct CDR3 sequences in the sample, about 31% were seen once. The specimen sequenced was cord blood. Receptor source: a newborn girl in good health. Both conserved end residues are part of each CDR3. D genes are given only for firm matches. Clone sizes are given selectively: once, few, many, or a class where the clone is expanded.

- | TRBJ2-4 | TRBV15 | - | CATSRDWRLDTLEQYF | TGTGCCACCAGCAGAGATTGGAGACTAGATACCTTGGAGCAGTACTTC
TRBD2 | TRBJ2-1 | TRBV28 | - | CASTEPTSGIPCPPKGSYNEQFF | TGTGCCAGCACCGAGCCGACTAGCGGGATCCCCTGCCCCCCGAAAGGCTCCTACAATGAGCAGTTCTTC
- | TRBJ2-1 | TRBV20-1 | - | CSARTRPSYNEQFF | TGCAGTGCTAGGACTAGACCCTCCTACAATGAGCAGTTCTTC
TRBD1 | TRBJ2-7 | TRBV28 | - | CASSSTGIVEQYF | TGTGCCAGCAGCTCGACAGGGATTGTCGAGCAGTACTTC
TRBD2 | TRBJ2-5 | TRBV7-9 | - | CASSLASGRKDEQYF | TGTGCCAGCAGCTTAGCCAGCGGGAGAAAAGATGAGCAGTACTTC
- | TRBJ2-3 | TRBV7-7 | - | CASSTSGAGADTQYF | TGTGCCAGCAGTACCTCTGGGGCCGGTGCAGATACGCAGTATTTT
- | TRBJ1-2 | TRBV29-1 | many | CSGTDKRGYTF | TGCAGCGGGACAGACAAGAGGGGCTACACCTTC
- | TRBJ2-1 | TRBV20-1 | few | CSAKRDKAYNEQFF | TGCAGTGCTAAAAGGGACAAGGCCTACAATGAGCAGTTCTTC
- | TRBJ2-2 | TRBV27 | few | CASSLFTGTGELFF | TGTGCCAGCAGTTTGTTTACGGGGACCGGGGAGCTGTTTTTT
- | TRBJ2-1 | TRBV5-1 | - | CASSLITGSGYNEQFF | TGCGCCAGCAGCTTGATCACAGGATCCGGATACAATGAGCAGTTCTTC
- | TRBJ2-5 | TRBV7-2 | many | CASSLAFMYPETQYF | TGTGCCAGCAGCTTAGCGTTTATGTATCCAGAGACCCAGTACTTC
- | TRBJ2-1 | TRBV28 | - | CASSLAGRYGYNEQFF | TGTGCCAGCAGTTTGGCGGGAAGGTACGGGTACAATGAGCAGTTCTTC
TRBD1 | TRBJ1-2 | TRBV20-1 | - | CSAQGVGYGYTF | TGCAGTGCCCAGGGGGTGGGCTATGGCTACACCTTC
TRBD2 | TRBJ2-1 | TRBV20-1 | few | CSASGRVDNEQFF | TGCAGTGCTAGCGGGAGGGTGGACAATGAGCAGTTCTTC
- | TRBJ2-3 | TRBV9 | - | CASSVWGRTDTQYF | TGTGCCAGCAGCGTATGGGGTAGAACAGATACGCAGTATTTT
- | TRBJ1-4 | TRBV6-5 | - | CASSYSRWQRREKLFF | TGTGCCAGCAGTTACTCCCGTTGGCAGAGGCGGGAAAAACTGTTTTTT
- | TRBJ2-5 | TRBV4-1 | - | CASSHVRETQYF | TGCGCCAGCAGCCACGTACGGGAGACCCAGTACTTC
TRBD2 | TRBJ2-7 | TRBV4-2 | - | CASSPSLWTSGESYEQYF | TGTGCCAGCAGCCCTAGCCTTTGGACTAGCGGGGAATCCTACGAGCAGTACTTC
- | TRBJ2-7 | TRBV10-3 | few | CAISESHLERVAPIPPTYEQYF | TGTGCCATCAGTGAGTCGCACCTCGAAAGGGTAGCTCCCATTCCCCCTACCTACGAGCAGTACTTC
- | TRBJ2-2 | TRBV24-1 | - | CATSKGLGGELFF | TGTGCCACCAGTAAAGGGTTGGGCGGGGAGCTGTTTTTT
- | TRBJ1-5 | TRBV20-1 | - | CSARDTGGYHQPQHF | TGCAGTGCTAGAGATACGGGGGGCTATCATCAGCCCCAGCATTTT
- | TRBJ1-4 | TRBV20-1 | - | CSARGLGNEKLFF | TGCAGTGCTAGAGGGCTCGGTAATGAAAAACTGTTTTTT
- | TRBJ2-4 | TRBV27 | - | CASSLSQGQVWQYF | TGTGCCAGCAGTTTATCACAGGGTCAAGTGTGGCAGTACTTC
- | TRBJ2-5 | TRBV3-1 | many | CASGPKMAAKETQYF | TGTGCCAGCGGTCCAAAGATGGCGGCTAAAGAGACCCAGTACTTC
TRBD2 | TRBJ2-4 | TRBV7-9 | few | CASSPLAGRGLAKNIQYF | TGTGCCAGCAGCCCGTTAGCGGGACGAGGGCTAGCCAAAAACATTCAGTACTTC
- | TRBJ2-1 | TRBV9 | few | CASSVEGRNNEQFF | TGTGCCAGCAGCGTAGAGGGTAGAAACAATGAGCAGTTCTTC
TRBD1 | TRBJ2-7 | TRBV19 | - | CASSRPGTVSYEQYF | TGTGCCAGTAGTCGTCCCGGGACAGTCTCCTACGAGCAGTACTTC
TRBD1 | TRBJ1-2 | TRBV6-5 | few | CASNPTGAKSYGYTF | TGTGCCAGCAACCCGACAGGGGCCAAATCCTATGGCTACACCTTC